One sample yielded the 18 T cell receptor beta chains listed below, sequenced in a study of neurological immune-mediated disorders. A single record per CDR3 protein comes from TCRdb applying MiXCR to the 5' RACE reads. The table shows about 92,000 distinct CDR3 sequences, with roughly 3.2% occurring only once. Sequencing was performed on PBMCs. These receptors all stem from a woman aged 50 to 65 with multiple sclerosis.

This clonotype was counted ten times or more. This chain uses TRBV6-6 with TRBJ1-5; a possible D gene is TRBD1 (6 bases). Trimming stripped 3 bases from V and 1 base from J, with 13 bases between. This CDR3 has 16 amino acids. The germline V gene has CDR1 MNHNY and CDR2 SVGAGI (reference sequence). This CDR3 reads CASSYGRGRSNQPQHF. In DNA form, the CDR3 reads TGTGCCAGCAGTTATGGCAGGGGTCGGAGCAATCAGCCCCAGCATTTT.

In its sample, this clonotype was seen many times. V usage is TRBV7-9 and J usage is TRBJ2-1; D call uncertain. The length of the CDR3 is 12 residues. V lost 5 bases and J lost 8, with 10 bases in between. CDR1 and CDR2 from the germline V gene are SEHNR and FQNEAQ (reference sequence). CDR3 DNA sequence: TGTGCCAGCAGCCCCGCCTGGGATGAGCAGTTCTTC. This sequence encodes CASSPAWDEQFF.

This clonotype was seen many times. The chain couples TRBV29-1 to TRBJ2-7; no clear D. CDR3 length: 13 residues. Germline loops: CDR1 SQVTM, CDR2 ANQGSEA. Trimming took 5 bases from V and 0 from J, leaving 11 bases between them. CDR3 residues: CSVRTVYSYEQYF. Written as DNA, the CDR3 is TGCAGCGTTCGGACGGTGTACTCCTACGAGCAGTACTTC.

This clonotype has ten or more counts. This chain links TRBV5-1 with TRBJ2-7; D is perhaps TRBD1 (6 bases). Trimming stripped 3 bases from V and 0 bases from J, with 10 bases between. CDR1 is SGHRS, CDR2 YFSETQ, per germline. The CDR3 consists of 14 residues. This CDR3 reads CASSYRDNSYEQYF. The CDR3 region has the DNA TGCGCCAGCAGCTACCGGGACAACTCCTACGAGCAGTACTTC.

This clonotype was counted ten times or more. This rearrangement joins TRBV9 to TRBJ2-2; 8 positions agree with TRBD2. With 4 bases clipped from V and 3 bases from J, the junction kept 14 bases outside the gene matches. Per germline, CDR1 SGDLS and CDR2 YYNGEE. The CDR3 consists of 18 residues. The CDR3 loop is CASSPRMPGGRYTGELFF. For the CDR3, the DNA is TGTGCCAGCAGCCCCCGAATGCCGGGGGGGCGGTACACCGGGGAGCTGTTTTTT.

In this sample, this clonotype turned up many times. J is TRBJ1-6 and V is TRBV7-3; maybe TRBD1 (6 bases). The CDR3 totals 14 residues. Germline CDR1 reads SGHTA; CDR2 reads FQGTGA. Trimming removed 5 bases at V and 7 bases at J, with 12 bases between. The CDR3 region has the DNA TGTGCCAGCAGCCGAGGACAGTCAAATTCACCCCTCCACTTT. Translated, it gives CASSRGQSNSPLHF.

This clonotype was recorded many times. The chain is built from TRBV20-1 and TRBJ2-5, with D perhaps TRBD1 (5 bases). Trimming shortened V by 5 bases and J by 3 bases, and 16 bases separated the two germline ends. Germline CDR1 is DFQATT and CDR2 is SNEGSKA (reference sequence). The CDR3 has 14 residues. The CDR3 coding sequence is TGCAGTGCTCTCCCGGCCAGGGTGGAAGAGACCCAGTACTTC. It yields the protein CSALPARVEETQYF.

This clonotype was counted only a few times. A much larger clone sits a single nucleotide away, making a read error possible. This sequence joins TRBV20-1 and TRBJ1-3; D is perhaps TRBD1 (5 bases). This CDR3 region has 15 residues. Looked up from germline, CDR1 is DFQATT and CDR2 is SNEGSKA (reference sequence). In nucleotides, the CDR3 is TGCAGTGCTCCACGACAGATTAGCTCTGGAAAAACCATATATTTT. Translated, it gives CSAPRQISSGKTIYF.

This clonotype was detected ten times or more. This chain connects TRBV20-1 to TRBJ1-2; no firm D call. Germline V gene sequence: CDR1 DFQATT, CDR2 SNEGSKA (reference sequence). Trimming took 1 base from V and 2 from J, leaving 20 bases between them. The CDR3 runs to 17 residues. CDR3 in amino acids: CSARGPRAGAGNYGYTF. CDR3 nucleotides: TGCAGTGCTAGAGGCCCCCGGGCAGGTGCGGGAAACTATGGCTACACCTTC.

This clonotype was counted at least ten times. The CDR3 region has the DNA TGTGCCAGCAGTTTATTCCAGGACAGCCAAGAGACCCAGTACTTC. As protein: CASSLFQDSQETQYF. The chain joins TRBV27 to TRBJ2-5, with D perhaps TRBD1 (6 bases). The V gene's germline CDR1 is MNHEY and CDR2 SMNVEV (reference sequence). This CDR3 comprises 15 residues. The V and J ends lost 1 base and 1 base respectively, with 10 bases between them.

This clonotype was recorded at least ten times. Relative to the germline gene, one junction end is altered; a read error may explain this. CDR3: CSARRGGYYEQFF. For the CDR3, the DNA is TGCAGTGCTAGGCGGGGGGGCTACTATGAGCAGTTCTTC. The chain carries TRBV20-1 and TRBJ2-1, with TRBD2 identical over 9 bases. The germline V gene encodes CDR1 DFQATT and CDR2 SNEGSKA (reference sequence). The CDR3 is made up of 13 amino acids.

Note on this clonotype: The junction and the germline gene differ at one end; a read error may be behind it. The CDR3: CASSHGSWGNKTQNF. The CDR3 DNA reads as TGTGCCAGCAGCCACGGGAGCTGGGGCAATAAGACCCAGAATTTT. The V gene is TRBV7-9, the J gene TRBJ1-5; D is perhaps TRBD1 (5 bases). The CDR3 is 15 residues long. Germline V CDR1 and CDR2: SEHNR, FQNEAQ (reference sequence). The full variable domain, its missing parts supplied by reference TRBV7-9 and TRBJ1-5, is DTGVSQNPRHKITKRGQNVTFRCDPISEHNRLYWYRQTLGQGPEFLTYFQNEAQLEKSRLLSDRFSAERPKGSFSTLEIQRTEQGDSAMYLCASSHGSWGNKTQNFGDGTRLSIL.

This clonotype was detected many times. This chain links TRBV20-1 with TRBJ2-3, with 9 bases lining up with TRBD2. Germline-derived CDR1 and CDR2 are DFQATT and SNEGSKA (reference sequence). The CDR3 has 15 residues. V gave up 0 bases and J gave up 4 bases; unmatched junction bases: 5. The CDR3 coding sequence is TGCAGTGCTAGAGACTTAGCGGGGGCGGCAGATACGCAGTATTTT. Amino acid sequence: CSARDLAGAADTQYF.

In its sample, this clonotype was seen many times. This sequence joins TRBV12-3 or TRBV12-4 and TRBJ1-6; 10 bases align to TRBD1. CDR3 length equals 14 residues. V lost 5 bases and J lost 14; bases outside the gene matches: 9. For the CDR3, the DNA is TGTGCCAGCAGTCGGGACAGGGGCCTGGCGGCCCTCCACTTT. Amino acids: CASSRDRGLAALHF.

In this sample, this clonotype turned up many times. The chain couples TRBV7-9 to TRBJ2-7; TRBD1 agrees at 8 bases. Looked up from germline, CDR1 is SEHNR and CDR2 is FQNEAQ (reference sequence). CDR3 length: 16 residues. Unmatched junction bases numbered 12, after V lost 6 bases and J lost 2 bases. This CDR3 reads CASSYPHRGSAYEQYF. The CDR3 region has the DNA TGTGCCAGCAGTTACCCACACAGGGGGTCGGCCTACGAGCAGTACTTC.

This clonotype was counted at least ten times. This chain links TRBV2 with TRBJ1-5, with 10 bases fitting TRBD1. The length of the CDR3 is 13 residues. The germline V gene encodes CDR1 SNHLY and CDR2 FYNNEI. The trim removed 10 bases at V and 7 bases at J, leaving 7 bases unmatched. The CDR3 coding sequence is TGTGCCACCCGGGACAGGGGAAGGCAGCCCCAGCATTTT. This codes for CATRDRGRQPQHF.

This clonotype came up many times. The chain combines TRBV5-1 with TRBJ1-2; D is undetermined. This CDR3 contains 18 residues. CDR1 is SGHRS and CDR2 is YFSETQ in the germline V gene. Trimming shortened V by 4 bases and J by 4 bases, and 26 bases separated the two germline ends. CDR3 in DNA: TGCGCCAGCAGCCTGATACCGAACCGGGATCACCCCGGCTATGGCTACACCTTC. It specifies CASSLIPNRDHPGYGYTF.

Ten or more counts support this clonotype. The gene calls are TRBV28 and TRBJ1-1, with D maybe TRBD1 (5 bases). V lost 4 bases, J lost 0 bases, and 21 bases lay in between. Germline values: CDR1 MDHEN, CDR2 SYDVKM. The length of the CDR3 is 18 residues. This CDR3 reads CASSSGGSLFSVNTEAFF. For the CDR3, the DNA is TGTGCCAGCAGTTCCGGGGGTTCCCTCTTTTCTGTGAACACTGAAGCTTTCTTT.